Listed below are T cell receptor beta chains from one sample, sequenced in a study of vaccination and CD4 T cells after COVID-19. These receptors' targets are unknown. TCRdb passed the PCR reads through MiXCR, listing each CDR3 protein once. Of 7,200 or so distinct CDR3 sequences in the sample, under 65% were seen once. The specimen sequenced was CD4+ T cells from blood, cultured in vitro. All receptors derive from a human donor in good health. Each CDR3 is given with its conserved first and last residue. The D gene is left open where the match is weak. Size values are once, few and many counts, or a class for expanded clones, and some rows have none.

13	TRBV19	few	NA	TRBJ1-5	TGTGCCAGTAGTACCGAACAGGGTTTGCCCCAGCATTTT	CASSTEQGLPQHF
15	TRBV19	NA	NA	TRBJ2-3	TGTGCCAGTAGTATGGCGGGGGCAGGGGCAGATACGCAGTATTTT	CASSMAGAGADTQYF
15	TRBV5-1	once	TRBD2	TRBJ2-3	TGCGCCAGCAGCTTGAAGCGGGAGATCACAGATACGCAGTATTTT	CASSLKREITDTQYF
14	TRBV6-1	few	NA	TRBJ1-1	TGTGCCTCCTGTCGCGACAGTCTCCAACCTGAAGCTTTCTTT	CASCRDSLQPEAFF
16	TRBV5-4	NA	TRBD2	TRBJ2-7	TGTGCCAGCAGCTTGGGGGTAACGGGGGGTCCCTACGAGCAGTACTTC	CASSLGVTGGPYEQYF
14	TRBV20-1	NA	NA	TRBJ1-2	TGCAGTGCTAGCGATACCGGTCGCAACTATGGCTACACCTTC	CSASDTGRNYGYTF
15	TRBV24-1	NA	TRBD2	TRBJ2-1	TGTGCCACCAGTGATTTTGGGACTAGAGGGAATGAGCAGTTCTTC	CATSDFGTRGNEQFF
14	TRBV2	hyperexpanded	NA	TRBJ2-1	TGTGCCAGCAGTGAAGGGACTAAAGGAGATGAGCAGTTCTTC	CASSEGTKGDEQFF
13	TRBV30	NA	TRBD1	TRBJ1-1	TGTGCCTGGAGGATACAGGGGGCGGTTGGAGCTTTCTTT	CAWRIQGAVGAFF
14	TRBV7-6	NA	NA	TRBJ1-1	TGTGCCAGCAGCTTGGGGAGGGCGAACACTGAAGCTTTCTTT	CASSLGRANTEAFF
16	TRBV28	NA	TRBD2	TRBJ2-3	TGTGCCAGCAGTACCACAACCGGGGGGGGCACAGATACGCAGTATTTT	CASSTTTGGGTDTQYF
16	TRBV4-2	few	TRBD2	TRBJ2-3	TGTGCCAGCAGCCAATTACCGGGACTAGGCACAGATACGCAGTATTTT	CASSQLPGLGTDTQYF
14	TRBV6-4	NA	NA	TRBJ2-2	TGTGCCAGCAAAAGGGGATTAAACACCGGGGAGCTGTTTTTT	CASKRGLNTGELFF
16	TRBV20-1	NA	TRBD2	TRBJ2-1	TGCAGTGCTAGACAAATTACTAGCGGGGCCTACAATGAGCAGTTCTTC	CSARQITSGAYNEQFF
14	TRBV29-1	NA	TRBD1	TRBJ1-1	TGCAGCGCGGAGACAGGGGGCATGAACACTGAAGCTTTCTTT	CSAETGGMNTEAFF
16	TRBV5-1	few	TRBD2	TRBJ2-5	TGCGCCAGCAGCTTTTTTCAGGGCGGGGGGCAAGAGACCCAGTACTTC	CASSFFQGGGQETQYF
15	TRBV20-1	NA	NA	TRBJ2-4	TGCAGTGCTAGATCTGGACAGAGAAGCAAAAACATTCAGTACTTC	CSARSGQRSKNIQYF
16	TRBV12-1	NA	NA	TRBJ2-2	TGTGCCAGCAGCCCGCCCCCGCTCCAGAACACCGGGGAGCTGTTTTTT	CASSPPPLQNTGELFF
15	TRBV5-4	NA	NA	TRBJ1-1	TGTGCCAGCAGCCCCAAGATCGTCGGATCCACTGAAGCTTTCTTT	CASSPKIVGSTEAFF
12	TRBV18	NA	NA	TRBJ2-5	TGTGCCAGCTCACCACTATTGGAGACCCAGTACTTC	CASSPLLETQYF
13	TRBV2	NA	NA	TRBJ1-6	TGTGCCAGCACAGAGACAGTCAATTCACCCCTCCACTTT	CASTETVNSPLHF
14	TRBV7-2	few	TRBD2	TRBJ2-7	TGTGCCAGCAGCTTAGATTCGGGGGGAGGCGAGCAGTACTTC	CASSLDSGGGEQYF
15	TRBV19	NA	TRBD2	TRBJ2-5	TGTGCCTCCCAATTCGGGGGGGGAACTAAAGAGACCCAGTACTTC	CASQFGGGTKETQYF
12	TRBV7-9	NA	TRBD1	TRBJ1-1	TGTGCCAGCAGTTCAGGGGGCACTGAAGCTTTCTTT	CASSSGGTEAFF
14	TRBV30	NA	NA	TRBJ1-6	TGTGCCTGGACGGACAGTCTATATAATTCACCCCTCCACTTT	CAWTDSLYNSPLHF
12	TRBV12-3/TRBV12-4	NA	NA	TRBJ1-3	TGTGCCAGCAGCCTTCCTTCTCGAACGATATATTTT	CASSLPSRTIYF
15	TRBV6-1	few	TRBD1	TRBJ1-1	TGTGCCAGCAGACGGGGACAGGGGCTGAACACTGAAGCTTTCTTT	CASRRGQGLNTEAFF
14	TRBV20-1	NA	NA	TRBJ2-7	TGCAGTGCGGATGACGGGGAGAGGACCTACGAGCAGTACTTC	CSADDGERTYEQYF
14	TRBV7-6	NA	NA	TRBJ1-6	TGTGCCAGCAGTCTAGCGGTTTCAAATTCACCCCTCCACTTT	CASSLAVSNSPLHF
14	TRBV7-9	NA	NA	TRBJ2-7	TGTGCCAGCAGCTTCAGGGAGCTAACCTACGAGCAGTACTTC	CASSFRELTYEQYF
15	TRBV5-6	NA	NA	TRBJ2-2	TGTGCCAGCAGCTTCGGGTACCCGAACACCGGGGAGCTGTTTTTT	CASSFGYPNTGELFF
16	TRBV4-1	NA	NA	TRBJ1-1	TGCGCCAGCAGCCAGATTTTAATGAGGGGGAACACTGAAGCTTTCTTT	CASSQILMRGNTEAFF
17	TRBV6-2/TRBV6-3	NA	TRBD2	TRBJ2-7	TGTGCCAGCAGTTATGGGGGAGGACTAGCGGGAGCCTACGAGCAGTACTTC	CASSYGGGLAGAYEQYF
15	TRBV12-3/TRBV12-4	NA	TRBD1	TRBJ1-1	TGTGCCAGTAAAGTTTGGGGACAGCTGAACACTGAAGCTTTCTTT	CASKVWGQLNTEAFF
15	TRBV28	NA	NA	TRBJ1-1	TGTGCCAGCAGGCCGACAGACCCTATGAACACTGAAGCTTTCTTT	CASRPTDPMNTEAFF
16	TRBV11-2	NA	NA	TRBJ2-7	TGTGCCAGCAGTACTACGCGGGACAGCGGGTCCTACGAGCAGTACTTC	CASSTTRDSGSYEQYF
14	TRBV6-1	NA	TRBD1	TRBJ2-5	TGTGCCAGCAGTCCGACAGGGCCCGAAGAGACCCAGTACTTC	CASSPTGPEETQYF
12	TRBV20-1	NA	NA	TRBJ2-3	TGCAGTGCTGCCGGGAGCACAGATACGCAGTATTTT	CSAAGSTDTQYF
14	TRBV19	NA	NA	TRBJ1-1	TGTGCCAGTAGCCCTGATATGGGGAACACTGAAGCTTTCTTT	CASSPDMGNTEAFF
13	TRBV20-1	NA	TRBD1	TRBJ1-2	TGCAGTGCTAGACCGGGACAGGGGGATGGCTACACCTTC	CSARPGQGDGYTF
13	TRBV6-1	few	NA	TRBJ2-5	TGTGCCAGCAGTGAAAAAGGACGGCAGACCCAGTACTTC	CASSEKGRQTQYF
14	TRBV14	NA	NA	TRBJ1-6	TGTGCCAGCAGCCAGGACAGTCTGGGGTCACCCCTCCACTTT	CASSQDSLGSPLHF
13	TRBV4-3	NA	NA	TRBJ2-3	TGCGCCAGCAGCGGGGCGGCCACAGATACGCAGTATTTT	CASSGAATDTQYF
13	TRBV6-1	NA	TRBD1	TRBJ1-1	TGTGCCAGCAGGGGACAGGCCTACACTGAAGCTTTCTTT	CASRGQAYTEAFF